A single TCR delta chain is shown here with its context. Its antigen is unknown. With a far larger clone one base away, a read error is the likely cause. The sample carries other DNA sequences with the same CDR3. This specimen comes from a study of γδ T cells in repeated Plasmodium falciparum infection. Study information: The natural-infection arm compared Malian children under seasonal malaria with matched Australian children.

Points from the study as a whole: Malian children's Vdelta2-negative repertoires appeared more expanded and less diverse than Australians'. Over time and infection, Vgamma9/Vdelta2+ repertoires remained highly stable and polyclonal.

Flow sorting of PBMC yielded separate Vgamma9/Vdelta2+ and Vdelta2-negative gammadelta T cell populations for bulk repertoire analysis. TCRdb reran clone calling via CATT on the multiplex PCR reads. The sample carries 45,000 to 60,000 delta-chain clones, roughly 2% recorded once. Germline V lookup: CDR1 TSESDYY, CDR2 QEAYKQQN. The CDR3 runs to 21 residues. The J gene is uncalled and the V gene is TRAV38-2/DV8; the table's D call, TRDD3, was not checked against the DNA. The sequence was collected from a pool of human donors (malaria-infected and uninfected, not separated). Sequencing was done on a sample of gamma-delta T cells from blood. DNA for the CDR3: TGTGCTTATAGGAGCGCGACCCCGCCTGGCCTGGGGGATAACTTCGCCGATAAACTCATCTTC. Protein sequence: CAYRSATPPGLGDNFADKLIF.